The 28 T cell receptor beta chains reported below all come from one sample, sequenced in a study of graft-versus-host responses after intestinal transplantation. No antigen has been identified for these receptors. Some clones are missing from TCRdb's copy, which holds only in-frame ones; the method was immunoSEQ multiplex PCR. The repertoire includes 90,000 to 120,000 clones, around 90% of them detected once, and less than 0.8% sits in the top ten. The sequencing used unstimulated CD4+ T cells sorted from spleen or lymph node cells, collected before transplant. These receptors all come from a human donor who was the organ donor for an intestinal transplant.

The rearrangement links TRBV30 to TRBJ1-2, with a possible D match to TRBD1 (5 bases). Trimming removed 1 base from V and 4 bases from J, with 10 bases in between. The CDR3 has 13 amino acids. Germline CDR1 reads GTSNPN; CDR2 reads SVGIG (reference sequence). This CDR3 reads CAWSAGPVYGYTF. The CDR3 nucleotides read TGTGCCTGGAGTGCGGGACCGGTCTATGGCTACACCTTC.

J is TRBJ2-1 and V is TRBV27; the D gene is possibly TRBD1 (6 bases). Germline V gene lookup returns CDR1 MNHEY and CDR2 SMNVEV (reference sequence). The CDR3 covers 16 residues. The V end lost 6 bases, the J end lost 4 bases, and 19 bases lay between the germline ends. CDR3 loop: CASRSLQGPKYNEQFF. The CDR3 nucleotides are TGTGCCAGCAGGAGCCTACAGGGCCCTAAGTACAATGAGCAGTTCTTC.

In this sample, this clone turned up a few times. The chain uses TRBV10-3 and TRBJ1-1; 7 bases agree with TRBD1. There are 15 residues in the CDR3. The ends lost 3 bases at V and 4 bases at J; junction bases unmatched: 8. Germline CDR1 reads ENHRY; CDR2 reads SYGVKD. The chain's CDR3 is CAISDTGNRGTEAFF. The CDR3, as DNA: TGTGCCATCAGTGACACGGGGAACAGGGGCACTGAAGCTTTCTTT.

This clone was counted a single time. The chain combines TRBV7-3 with TRBJ2-3, with 15 bases aligning to TRBD2. The ends lost 4 bases at V and 5 bases at J; junction bases unmatched: 1. The CDR3 consists of 15 residues. From germline, CDR1 is SGHTA and CDR2 FQGTGA. CDR3 nucleotides: TGTGCCAGCAGCTCGGGACTAGCGGGAGGAGATACGCAGTATTTT. Amino acids: CASSSGLAGGDTQYF.

V gene TRBV6-5 combines with J gene TRBJ1-5; D is unresolved. The CDR3 has 13 residues. Germline CDR1 MNHEY, CDR2 SVGAGI. V dropped 5 bases and J dropped 1 base, with 6 bases sitting between them. As DNA, the CDR3 is TGTGCCAGCAGTGAATGGAGCAATCAGCCCCAGCATTTT. This encodes CASSEWSNQPQHF.

This rearrangement joins TRBV30 to TRBJ2-3; D call uncertain. Germline CDR1 is GTSNPN and CDR2 is SVGIG (reference sequence). Deletions cut 0 bases from V and 7 bases from J, with 5 bases between. The CDR3 length is 11 residues. The chain's CDR3 is CAWSVLYTQYF. The CDR3 nucleotides are TGTGCCTGGAGTGTACTTTATACGCAGTATTTT.

The V gene is TRBV1, the J gene TRBJ1-2; TRBD1, the table's D call, was not compared with the DNA. TRBV1 is an annotated pseudogene. This CDR3 region has 18 residues. The CDR3 bases are TGCACCAGCAGCCAAGATGGTACAGACACCGCATACAACTATGGCTACACCTTC. It yields the protein CTSSQDGTDTAYNYGYTF.

This chain links TRBV6-1 with TRBJ1-3; D uncertain. V was pared by 6 bases and J by 3 bases, with 9 bases between. This CDR3 contains 13 residues. Germline V gene sequence: CDR1 MNHNS, CDR2 SASEGT. CDR3 in amino acids: CASREKNGNTIYF. DNA of the CDR3: TGTGCCAGCAGGGAAAAGAATGGAAACACCATATATTTT.

The genes are TRBV19 and TRBJ1-1, with a weak D call TRBD1 (6 bases). V was clipped by 5 bases and J by 3 bases, with 7 bases between them. Germline CDR1 LNHDA, CDR2 SQIVND (reference sequence). The CDR3 is made up of 12 amino acids. DNA of the CDR3: TGTGCCAGTAGTGACAGGCACACTGAAGCTTTCTTT. This translates into CASSDRHTEAFF.

This rearrangement joins TRBV5-1 to TRBJ2-1; possible D gene TRBD2, 6 bases. The V end was cut by 1 base, the J end by 0 bases, with 14 bases between. CDR1 SGHRS and CDR2 YFSETQ come from the germline V gene. The CDR3 extends over 17 amino acids. This CDR3 reads CASSLTLALSSYNEQFF. In DNA, the CDR3 is TGCGCCAGCAGCTTGACCCTAGCGCTGAGCTCCTACAATGAGCAGTTCTTC.

The chain is built from TRBV11-3 and TRBJ2-1, with no clear D. The length of the CDR3 is 13 residues. The germline CDR1 and CDR2 sequences are SGHNT and YENEEA. The germline V and J ends were trimmed by 0 bases and 4 bases, with 4 bases remaining between them. The CDR3 region is CASSLESYNEQFF. DNA of the CDR3: TGTGCCAGCAGCTTAGAGTCGTACAATGAGCAGTTCTTC.

V is TRBV2 and J is TRBJ1-5; D not resolved. Trimming left V 7 bases short and J 1 base short, with 11 bases between. The CDR3 totals 14 residues. Germline CDR1 SNHLY, CDR2 FYNNEI. The CDR3 protein is CASTLIQSNQPQHF. DNA for the CDR3: TGTGCCAGCACTCTAATACAGAGCAATCAGCCCCAGCATTTT. Full variable domain (remainder filled in from reference TRBV2 and TRBJ1-5): EPEVTQTPSHQVTQMGQEVILRCVPISNHLYFYWYRQILGQKVEFLVSFYNNEISEKSEIFDDQFSVERPDGSNFTLKIRSTKLEDSAMYFCASTLIQSNQPQHFGDGTRLSIL.

The chain is built from TRBV5-1 and TRBJ2-5, with a possible D match to TRBD2 (6 bases). V lost 4 bases, J lost 5 bases, and 21 bases lay in between. The germline CDR1 and CDR2 sequences are SGHRS and YFSETQ. This CDR3 is built from 16 residues. The CDR3 region has the DNA TGCGCCAGCAGCCTGGCTGTTTACTCTAGCGTTGAGACCCAGTACTTC. Protein sequence: CASSLAVYSSVETQYF.

In this sample, this clone turned up a few times. The CDR3 region has the DNA TGTGCCAGCAGCTTAAACAGACAGAACACTGAAGCTTTCTTT. Translation gives CASSLNRQNTEAFF. This rearrangement joins TRBV7-2 to TRBJ1-1; no clear D. Trimming removed 2 bases at V and 1 base at J, with 8 bases between. The CDR3 covers 14 residues. Germline V gene data show CDR1 as SGHTA and CDR2 as FQGNSA.

There are a few counts of this clone. The chain has TRBV6-6 and TRBJ2-7, with 9 bases identical to TRBD1. CDR3 length: 15 amino acids. The germline CDR1 and CDR2 sequences are MNHNY and SVGAGI (reference sequence). Germline trimming cut 6 bases from V and 5 bases from J; bases unmatched to any gene: 11. For the CDR3, the DNA is TGTGCCAGCAGCAACGGATGGGACAGGGATAACGAGCAGTACTTC. It encodes CASSNGWDRDNEQYF.

For the CDR3, the DNA is TGTGCCAGCAGCGCGGACTTTGCCACGGCGTCTAATGAAAAACTGTTTTTT. This sequence encodes CASSADFATASNEKLFF. The rearrangement links TRBV9 to TRBJ1-4; no clear D. CDR3 length: 17 amino acids. V lost 3 bases, J lost 3 bases, and 18 bases lay in between. The germline V gene has CDR1 SGDLS and CDR2 YYNGEE.

The chain has TRBV5-1 and TRBJ2-6; no firm D call. The V end was cut by 5 bases, the J end by 0 bases, with 15 bases between. The CDR3 covers 17 residues. CDR1 is SGHRS and CDR2 is YFSETQ in the germline V gene. CDR3 coding DNA: TGCGCCAGCAGGGAGAAGACGGATACCTCTGGGGCCAACGTCCTGACTTTC. Encoded protein: CASREKTDTSGANVLTF. Complete variable domain (other parts from reference TRBV5-1 and TRBJ2-6): KAGVTQTPRYLIKTRGQQVTLSCSPISGHRSVSWYQQTPGQGLQFLFEYFSETQRNKGNFPGRFSGRQFSNSRSEMNVSTLELGDSALYLCASREKTDTSGANVLTFGAGSRLTVL.

The V gene is TRBV6-4, the J gene TRBJ1-1; TRBD1 is a possible D gene (5 bases). CDR1 MRHNA and CDR2 SNTAGT come from the germline V gene. V dropped 9 bases and J dropped 2 bases, with 22 bases sitting between them. The CDR3 runs to 16 residues. This chain's CDR3 is CARRLGGGTDNTEAFF. As DNA, the CDR3 is TGTGCCAGAAGGCTTGGTGGAGGGACCGATAACACTGAAGCTTTCTTT.

V gene TRBV28 combines with J gene TRBJ2-1, with TRBD2 matching 8 bases. This CDR3 region has 18 residues. V lost 8 bases and J lost 2; bases outside the gene matches: 17. The germline gives CDR1 MDHEN, CDR2 SYDVKM. The CDR3 DNA sequence: TGTGCCAGCGGACCCCTCGGGTGGGGAGCGGGGGCCTACAATGAGCAGTTCTTC. It translates to CASGPLGWGAGAYNEQFF. Filled out from reference TRBV28 and TRBJ2-1, the complete variable domain reads DVKVTQSSRYLVKRTGEKVFLECVQDMDHENMFWYRQDPGLGLRLIYFSYDVKMKEKGDIPEGYSVSREKKERFSLILESASTNQTSMYLCASGPLGWGAGAYNEQFFGPGTRLTVL.

The rearrangement uses TRBV21-1 and TRBJ1-5. TRBV21-1 is tagged as a pseudogene. This CDR3 has 16 amino acids. The CDR3 protein is CASSKGGTRQYQPQHF. CDR3 nucleotide sequence: TGTGCCAGCAGCAAGGGGGGGACCCGACAGTATCAGCCCCAGCATTTT.

This chain links TRBV11-3 with TRBJ2-2, with TRBD2 matching 13 bases. The germline V gene has CDR1 SGHNT and CDR2 YENEEA. The CDR3 sequence is 17 residues long. With V trimmed by 4 bases and J by 7 bases, 9 bases remained unmatched. The DNA for the CDR3 is TGTGCCAGCAGCTCCCAACTAGCGGGAGGGGGGCTCGGGGAGCTGTTTTTT. Protein product: CASSSQLAGGGLGELFF.

The rearrangement uses TRBV5-4 and TRBJ2-5, with 7 bases fitting TRBD1. Losses at the gene ends were 3 bases for V and 7 bases for J; bases not matched to a gene: 3. The germline V gene encodes CDR1 SGHNT and CDR2 YYREEE (reference sequence). This CDR3 is built from 12 residues. The CDR3 loop is CASSSDRLTQYF. The CDR3 DNA is TGTGCCAGCAGCTCGGACAGGTTGACCCAGTACTTC.

The chain combines TRBV29-1 with TRBJ1-4; TRBD1 matches at 7 bases. Per the germline V gene, CDR1 is SQVTM and CDR2 is ANQGSEA. V shed 4 bases, J shed 6 bases, and the junction held 5 bases outside the gene matches. CDR3 size: 13 residues. CDR3 coding DNA: TGCAGCGTTGGTGAGGGGGCATATGAAAAACTGTTTTTT. Translation: CSVGEGAYEKLFF.

The chain couples TRBV6-1 to TRBJ2-5, with D hard to call. The CDR3 spans 14 residues. Germline values: CDR1 MNHNS, CDR2 SASEGT. The germline V and J ends were trimmed by 2 bases and 2 bases, with 9 bases remaining between them. As DNA, the CDR3 is TGTGCCAGCAGTGAATTACCACCTCAAGAGACCCAGTACTTC. As protein: CASSELPPQETQYF.

This clone was seen a few times. The chain recombines TRBV4-2 with TRBJ1-3; D not certain. The V gene's germline CDR1 is LGHNA and CDR2 YNFKEQ. V was shortened by 4 bases and J by 2 bases, with 15 bases between the two germline ends. This CDR3 is 16 amino acids long. For the CDR3, the DNA is TGTGCCAGCAGCCCCGGGGAGGTGACGCCTGGAAACACCATATATTTT. It specifies CASSPGEVTPGNTIYF.

This clone was counted a single time. The chain is built from TRBV19 and TRBJ2-5; 8 positions agree with TRBD1. The CDR3 is made up of 12 amino acids. The trim removed 11 bases at V and 5 bases at J, leaving 7 bases unmatched. From germline, CDR1 is LNHDA and CDR2 SQIVND (reference sequence). The CDR3 bases are TGTGCCTGTGCAGGGGGCATGGAGACCCAGTACTTC. Residues: CACAGGMETQYF.

V and J are TRBV21-1 and TRBJ1-3. TRBV21-1 is a recognized pseudogene. The CDR3 runs to 17 residues. The CDR3 spells CASSNIVPASSGNTIYF. In DNA form, the CDR3 reads TGTGCCAGCAGCAATATTGTACCCGCTAGCTCTGGAAACACCATATATTTT.

In this sample, this clone turned up once. This sequence joins TRBV18 and TRBJ2-4, with TRBD1 as a possible D gene (5 bases). The CDR3 runs to 12 residues. V lost 3 bases to trimming and J lost 6 bases, with 6 bases between them. Germline CDR1 reads KGHSH; CDR2 reads LQKENI. CDR3 loop: CASSPQGNIQYF. In DNA, the CDR3 is TGTGCCAGCTCACCTCAGGGAAACATTCAGTACTTC.